A selection of T cell receptor beta chains follows, all from one sample in a study of technical replicates of blood from a few donors. Assay used: immunoSEQ multiplex PCR; TCRdb lists only in-frame clones, some missing. The table records about 75,000 clones, 95% to 97% of them present only once. The specimen was T cells isolated from PBMCs. The receptor set was obtained from a human donor in good health. The CDR3 runs from the conserved cysteine through the conserved F or W. The D gene is left open where the match is weak. Size tells how often a clone was seen (once, few, many) or the class of an expanded clone, and some rows leave it out.

j_call	d_call	v_call	clone_size	cdr3_aa	cdr3_nt
TRBJ2-7	.	TRBV6-5	.	CASSTASYEQYF	TGTGCCAGCAGTACGGCTAGCTACGAGCAGTACTTC
TRBJ2-7	.	TRBV7-9	.	CASSLHRQARPHYEQYF	TGTGCCAGCAGCTTGCACCGACAGGCAAGGCCCCACTACGAGCAGTACTTC
TRBJ2-1	.	TRBV14	.	CASSQEGLPRKKNEQFF	TGTGCCAGCAGCCAAGAAGGACTCCCTAGGAAGAAAAATGAGCAGTTCTTC
TRBJ1-2	TRBD1	TRBV4-1	.	CASSQDRRVRGLDGYTF	TGCGCCAGCAGCCAAGATCGACGGGTCAGGGGGCTAGACGGCTACACCTTC
TRBJ2-3	TRBD1	TRBV5-6	.	CASSHRDSFPWGTDTQYF	TGTGCCAGCAGCCACCGGGACAGCTTCCCCTGGGGCACAGATACGCAGTATTTT
TRBJ2-7	TRBD2	TRBV5-6	.	CASSLGGGPEQYF	TGTGCCAGCAGCTTGGGCGGGGGACCCGAGCAGTACTTC
TRBJ2-1	.	TRBV11-2	.	CASSPGFSYNEQFF	TGTGCCAGCAGCCCGGGGTTCTCCTACAATGAGCAGTTCTTC
TRBJ1-2	.	TRBV5-5	.	CASSLEGAVGGYTF	TGTGCCAGCAGCTTGGAAGGGGCAGTTGGGGGCTACACCTTC
TRBJ1-3	.	TRBV4-1	.	CASSQGSRGNTIYF	TGCGCCAGCAGCCAAGGGTCCAGGGGAAACACCATATATTTT
TRBJ1-2	TRBD1	TRBV11-2	.	CASRSNRDRSYTF	TGTGCCAGCAGGTCAAACCGGGACAGGAGCTACACCTTC
TRBJ2-2	.	TRBV6-1	once	CASNSQGSNTGELFF	TGTGCCAGCAATTCACAGGGTTCGAACACCGGGGAGCTGTTTTTT